The clone carrying this TCR beta chain was recorded only once. This sample was taken from a study of PD-L1 blockade in urothelial cancer. Whole-study context: Blood analysis took place 3 weeks (second dose) and 6 weeks after treatment start. Blood samples contained a median 141,255 T cells.

Germline V gives CDR1 GTSNPN, CDR2 SVGIG (reference sequence). V lost 5 bases to trimming and J lost 5 bases; unmatched junction nucleotides: 6. There are 13 residues in the CDR3. Generated by immunoSEQ multiplex PCR, the TCRdb table keeps only in-frame clones and is missing some. The top ten hold roughly 10% of the sample, which has about 88,000 clones, 90% seen once. Sequenced material: PBMCs, taken around atezolizumab (anti-PD-L1) treatment. The sequence was collected from a man between 60 and 75 years old with urothelial cancer. The chain employs TRBV30 and TRBJ2-7; 10 bases match TRBD2. CDR3 nucleotide sequence: TGTGCCTGGTCAAAGCGGGAGGGTCACGAGCAGTACTTC. Translated: CAWSKREGHEQYF.